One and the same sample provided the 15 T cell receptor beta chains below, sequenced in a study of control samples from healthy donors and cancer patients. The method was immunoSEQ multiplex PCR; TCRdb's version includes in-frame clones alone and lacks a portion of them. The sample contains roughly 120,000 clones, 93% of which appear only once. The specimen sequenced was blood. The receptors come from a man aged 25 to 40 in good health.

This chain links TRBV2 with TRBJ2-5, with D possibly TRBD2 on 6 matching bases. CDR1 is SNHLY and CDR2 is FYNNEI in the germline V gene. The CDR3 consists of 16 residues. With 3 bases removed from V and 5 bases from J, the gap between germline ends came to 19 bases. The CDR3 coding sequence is TGTGCCAGCAGTGAGGGGGGACTTCCTATAGGGGAGACCCAGTACTTC. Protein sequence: CASSEGGLPIGETQYF.

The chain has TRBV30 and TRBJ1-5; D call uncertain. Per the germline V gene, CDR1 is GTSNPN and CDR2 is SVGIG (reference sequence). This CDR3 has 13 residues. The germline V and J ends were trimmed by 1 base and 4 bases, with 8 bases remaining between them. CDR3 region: CAWSGRKNQPQHF. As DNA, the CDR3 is TGTGCCTGGAGTGGGAGGAAAAATCAGCCCCAGCATTTT.

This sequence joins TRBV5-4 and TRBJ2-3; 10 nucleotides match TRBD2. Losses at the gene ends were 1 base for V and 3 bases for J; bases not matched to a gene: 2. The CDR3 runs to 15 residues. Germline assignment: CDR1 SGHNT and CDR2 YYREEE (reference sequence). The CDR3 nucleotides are TGTGCCAGCAGCTTGACTAGCGGGGTAACAGATACGCAGTATTTT. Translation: CASSLTSGVTDTQYF.

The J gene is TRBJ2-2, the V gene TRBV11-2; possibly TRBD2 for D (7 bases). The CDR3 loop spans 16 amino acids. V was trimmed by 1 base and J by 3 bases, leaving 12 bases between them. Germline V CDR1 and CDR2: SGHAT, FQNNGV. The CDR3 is CASSLVRGGDTGELFF. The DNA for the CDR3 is TGTGCCAGCAGCTTAGTAAGGGGGGGCGACACCGGGGAGCTGTTTTTT.

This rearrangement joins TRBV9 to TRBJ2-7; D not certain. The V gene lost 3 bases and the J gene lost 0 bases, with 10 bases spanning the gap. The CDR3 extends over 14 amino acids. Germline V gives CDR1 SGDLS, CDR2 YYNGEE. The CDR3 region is CASSAQTLSYEQYF. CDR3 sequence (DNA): TGTGCCAGCAGCGCTCAGACACTCTCCTACGAGCAGTACTTC.

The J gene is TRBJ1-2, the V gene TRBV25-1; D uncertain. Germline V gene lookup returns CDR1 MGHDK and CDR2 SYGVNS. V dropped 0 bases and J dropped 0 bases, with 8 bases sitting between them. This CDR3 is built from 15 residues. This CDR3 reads CASSEYGLTNYGYTF. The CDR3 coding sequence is TGTGCCAGCAGTGAATATGGCCTCACTAACTATGGCTACACCTTC.

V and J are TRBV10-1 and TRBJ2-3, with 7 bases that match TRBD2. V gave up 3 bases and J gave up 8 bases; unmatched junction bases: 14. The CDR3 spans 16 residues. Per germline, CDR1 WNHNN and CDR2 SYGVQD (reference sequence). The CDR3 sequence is CASSERSGTTGGTQYF. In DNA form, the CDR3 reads TGCGCCAGCAGTGAAAGGTCAGGGACTACCGGAGGTACGCAGTATTTT.

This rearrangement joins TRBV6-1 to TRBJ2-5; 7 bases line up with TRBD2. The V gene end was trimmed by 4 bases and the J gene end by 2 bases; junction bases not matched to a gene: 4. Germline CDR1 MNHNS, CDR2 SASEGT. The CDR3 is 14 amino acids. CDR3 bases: TGTGCCAGCAGTGGAGCCGGGGGGCAAGAGACCCAGTACTTC. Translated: CASSGAGGQETQYF.

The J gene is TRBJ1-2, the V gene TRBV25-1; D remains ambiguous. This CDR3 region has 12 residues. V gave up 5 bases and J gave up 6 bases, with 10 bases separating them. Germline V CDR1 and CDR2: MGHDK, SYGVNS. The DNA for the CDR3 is TGTGCCAGCAGTTCGGAGGAGGATGGCTACACCTTC. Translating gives CASSSEEDGYTF.

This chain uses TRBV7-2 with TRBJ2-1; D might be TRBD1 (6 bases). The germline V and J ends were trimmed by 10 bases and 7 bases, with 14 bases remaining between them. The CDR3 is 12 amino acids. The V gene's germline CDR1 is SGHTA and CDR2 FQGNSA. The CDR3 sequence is CAIWTETNEQFF. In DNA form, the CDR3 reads TGTGCCATCTGGACAGAAACAAATGAGCAGTTCTTC.

The DNA of the CDR3 is TGCGCCAGCAGCTACCGGGCCGAGCTGGGTTTAGCCAAAAACATTCAGTACTTC. It encodes CASSYRAELGLAKNIQYF. The chain recombines TRBV5-1 with TRBJ2-4; D gene uncertain. This CDR3 comprises 18 residues. V was trimmed by 3 bases and J by 0 bases, leaving 19 bases between them. Germline CDR1 is SGHRS and CDR2 is YFSETQ. The full variable domain, with the rest looked up from reference TRBV5-1 and TRBJ2-4, is KAGVTQTPRYLIKTRGQQVTLSCSPISGHRSVSWYQQTPGQGLQFLFEYFSETQRNKGNFPGRFSGRQFSNSRSEMNVSTLELGDSALYLCASSYRAELGLAKNIQYFGAGTRLSVL.

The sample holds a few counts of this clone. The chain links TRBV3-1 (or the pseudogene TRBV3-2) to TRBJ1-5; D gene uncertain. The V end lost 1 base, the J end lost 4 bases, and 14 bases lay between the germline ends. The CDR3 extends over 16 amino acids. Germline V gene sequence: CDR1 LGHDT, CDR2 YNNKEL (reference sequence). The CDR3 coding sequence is TGTGCCAGCAGCCAAGGTGTGTCGAACGGTAATCAGCCCCAGCATTTT. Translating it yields CASSQGVSNGNQPQHF.

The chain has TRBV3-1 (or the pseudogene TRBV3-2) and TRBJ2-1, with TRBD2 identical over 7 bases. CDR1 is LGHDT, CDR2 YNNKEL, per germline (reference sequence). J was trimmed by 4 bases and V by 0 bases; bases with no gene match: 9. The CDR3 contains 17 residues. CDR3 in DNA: TGTGCCAGCAGCCAAGAGGTGGGACTAAAAGTTTACAATGAGCAGTTCTTC. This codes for CASSQEVGLKVYNEQFF.

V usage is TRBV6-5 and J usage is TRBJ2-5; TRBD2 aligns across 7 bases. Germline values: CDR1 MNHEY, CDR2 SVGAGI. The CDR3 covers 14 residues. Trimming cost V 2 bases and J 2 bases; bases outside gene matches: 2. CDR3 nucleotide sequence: TGTGCCAGCAGTTACGGGGACTATCAAGAGACCCAGTACTTC. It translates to CASSYGDYQETQYF.

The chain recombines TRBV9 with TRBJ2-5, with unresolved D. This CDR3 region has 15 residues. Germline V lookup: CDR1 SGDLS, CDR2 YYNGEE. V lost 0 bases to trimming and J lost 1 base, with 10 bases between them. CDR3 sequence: CASSVVGSSQETQYF. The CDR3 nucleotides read TGTGCCAGCAGCGTAGTAGGAAGTTCCCAAGAGACCCAGTACTTC. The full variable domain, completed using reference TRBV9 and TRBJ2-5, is DSGVTQTPKHLITATGQRVTLRCSPRSGDLSVYWYQQSLDQGLQFLIQYYNGEERAKGNILERFSAQQFPDLHSELNLSSLELGDSALYFCASSVVGSSQETQYFGPGTRLLVL.